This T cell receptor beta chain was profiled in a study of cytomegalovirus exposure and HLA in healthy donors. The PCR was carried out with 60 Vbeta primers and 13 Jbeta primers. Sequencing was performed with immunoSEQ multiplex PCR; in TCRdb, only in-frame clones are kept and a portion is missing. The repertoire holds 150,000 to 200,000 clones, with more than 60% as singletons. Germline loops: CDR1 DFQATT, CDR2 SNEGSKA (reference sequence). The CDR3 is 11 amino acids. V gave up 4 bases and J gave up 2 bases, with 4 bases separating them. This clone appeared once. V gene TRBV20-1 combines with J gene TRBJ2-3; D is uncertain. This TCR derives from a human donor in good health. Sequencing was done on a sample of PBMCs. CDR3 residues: CSATYTDTQYF. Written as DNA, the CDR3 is TGCAGTGCTACCTACACAGATACGCAGTATTTT.